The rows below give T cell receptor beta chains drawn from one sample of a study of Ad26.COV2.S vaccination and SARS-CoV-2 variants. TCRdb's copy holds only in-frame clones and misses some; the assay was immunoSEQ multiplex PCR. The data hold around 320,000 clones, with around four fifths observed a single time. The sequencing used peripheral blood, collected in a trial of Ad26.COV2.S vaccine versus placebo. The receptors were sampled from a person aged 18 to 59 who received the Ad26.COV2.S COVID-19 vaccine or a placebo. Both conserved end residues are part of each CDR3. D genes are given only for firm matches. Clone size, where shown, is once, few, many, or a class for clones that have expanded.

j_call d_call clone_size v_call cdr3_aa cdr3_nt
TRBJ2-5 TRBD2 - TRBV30 CACVGTIETQYF TGTGCCTGTGTCGGGACTATTGAGACCCAGTACTTC
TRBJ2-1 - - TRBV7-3 CASQFWAGANNEQFF TGTGCCAGCCAGTTTTGGGCGGGGGCCAACAATGAGCAGTTCTTC
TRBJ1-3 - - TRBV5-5 CASSLMGDSGNTIYF TGTGCCAGCAGCTTGATGGGGGACTCTGGAAACACCATATATTTT
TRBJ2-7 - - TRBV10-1 CASSRGFEQYF TGCGCCAGCAGTCGAGGCTTCGAGCAGTACTTC
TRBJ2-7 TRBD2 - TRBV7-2 CASSARLAGSYEQYF TGTGCCAGCAGCGCGCGACTAGCGGGCTCCTACGAGCAGTACTTC
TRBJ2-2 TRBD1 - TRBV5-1 CASSLARTGGYGELFF TGCGCCAGCAGCTTGGCCAGGACAGGGGGGTACGGGGAGCTGTTTTTT
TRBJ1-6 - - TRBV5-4 CASSLTATPNSPLHF TGTGCCAGCAGCTTGACAGCTACGCCTAATTCACCCCTCCACTTT
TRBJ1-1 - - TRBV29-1 CSVEERMNTEAFF TGCAGCGTTGAAGAGCGGATGAACACTGAAGCTTTCTTT
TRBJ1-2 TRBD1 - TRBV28 CASSVAGTGGQGDGYTF TGTGCCAGCAGTGTAGCCGGGACAGGGGGCCAAGGAGATGGCTACACCTTC
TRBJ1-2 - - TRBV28 CASTSPAGYGYTF TGTGCCAGCACTAGTCCTGCTGGCTATGGCTACACCTTC
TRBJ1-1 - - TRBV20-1 CSAQRVTEAFF TGCAGTGCTCAAAGGGTGACTGAAGCTTTCTTT
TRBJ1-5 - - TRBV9 CASSPSPEPGVGNQPQHF TGTGCCAGCAGCCCAAGCCCAGAACCAGGGGTCGGCAATCAGCCCCAGCATTTT
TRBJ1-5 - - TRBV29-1 CSVGEGGNQPQHF TGCAGCGTTGGAGAGGGTGGCAATCAGCCCCAGCATTTT
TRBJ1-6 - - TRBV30 CAWRAAPVSPLHF TGTGCCTGGCGGGCCGCCCCGGTTTCACCCCTCCACTTT
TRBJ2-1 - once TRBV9 CASSVSGTDSNEQFF TGTGCCAGCAGCGTATCAGGGACGGATTCTAATGAGCAGTTCTTC
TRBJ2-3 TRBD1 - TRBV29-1 CSVAGQGPHTDTQYF TGCAGCGTTGCGGGACAGGGACCCCACACAGATACGCAGTATTTT
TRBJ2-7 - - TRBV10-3 CATSKMGGAAYEQYF TGTGCCACCTCAAAAATGGGCGGCGCAGCCTACGAGCAGTACTTC
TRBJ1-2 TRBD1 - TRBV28 CASSFGTGGLYGYTF TGTGCCAGCAGCTTCGGGACAGGGGGCCTCTATGGCTACACCTTC
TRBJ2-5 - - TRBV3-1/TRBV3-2 CASSQDWRDSLISQETQYF TGTGCCAGCAGCCAAGATTGGAGAGACAGTCTAATTTCTCAAGAGACCCAGTACTTC
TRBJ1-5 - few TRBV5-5 CASSLLGADQPQHF TGTGCCAGCAGCTTGTTAGGGGCTGATCAGCCCCAGCATTTT